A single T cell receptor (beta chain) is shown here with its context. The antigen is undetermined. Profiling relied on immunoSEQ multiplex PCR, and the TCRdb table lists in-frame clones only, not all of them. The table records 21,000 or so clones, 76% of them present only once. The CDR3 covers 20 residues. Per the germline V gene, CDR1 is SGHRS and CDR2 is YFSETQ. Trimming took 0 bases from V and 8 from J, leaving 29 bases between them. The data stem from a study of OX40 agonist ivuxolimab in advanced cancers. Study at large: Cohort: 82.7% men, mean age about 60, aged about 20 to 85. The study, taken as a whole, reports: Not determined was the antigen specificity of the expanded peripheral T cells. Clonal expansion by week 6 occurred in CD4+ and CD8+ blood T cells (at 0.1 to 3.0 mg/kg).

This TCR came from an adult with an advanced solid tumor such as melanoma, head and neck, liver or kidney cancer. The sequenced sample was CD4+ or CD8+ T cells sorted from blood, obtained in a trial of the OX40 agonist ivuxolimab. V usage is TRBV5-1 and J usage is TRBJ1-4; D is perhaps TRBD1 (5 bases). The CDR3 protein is CASSLALLSLSGHKKEKLFF. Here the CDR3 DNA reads TGCGCCAGCAGCTTGGCCCTTCTGTCCCTGAGTGGACACAAAAAGGAAAAACTGTTTTTT.